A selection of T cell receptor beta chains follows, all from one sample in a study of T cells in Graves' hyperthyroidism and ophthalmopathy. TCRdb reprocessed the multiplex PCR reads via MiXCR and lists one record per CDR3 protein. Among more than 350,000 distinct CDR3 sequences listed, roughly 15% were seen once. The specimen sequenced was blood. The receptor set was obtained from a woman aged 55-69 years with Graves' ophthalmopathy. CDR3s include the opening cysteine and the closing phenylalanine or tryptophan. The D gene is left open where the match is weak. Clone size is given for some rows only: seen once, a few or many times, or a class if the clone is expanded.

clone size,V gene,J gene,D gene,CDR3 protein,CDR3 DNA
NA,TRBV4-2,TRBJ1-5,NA,CASSQDSGSRGNQPQHF,TGTGCCAGCAGCCAAGATTCGGGGTCTCGGGGCAATCAGCCCCAGCATTTT
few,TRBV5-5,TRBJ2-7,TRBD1,CASSQPGQSSYEQYF,TGTGCCAGCAGCCAACCGGGACAGAGCTCCTACGAGCAGTACTTC
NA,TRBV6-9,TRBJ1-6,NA,CASSSRSLRDWKKPLHF,TGTGCCAGCAGTTCCCGATCACTCCGGGACTGGAAGAAACCCCTCCACTTT
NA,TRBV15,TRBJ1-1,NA,CATMDAFF,TGTGCCACCATGGATGCTTTCTTT
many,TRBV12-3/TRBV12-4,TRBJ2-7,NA,CASKLTGPSYEQYF,TGTGCCAGCAAACTAACAGGTCCCTCCTACGAGCAGTACTTC
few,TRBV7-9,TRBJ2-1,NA,CAYNEQFF,TGTGCTTACAATGAGCAGTTCTTC
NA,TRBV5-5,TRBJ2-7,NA,CASTSGGGTPYEQYF,TGTGCCAGCACCTCAGGGGGAGGGACCCCCTACGAGCAGTACTTC
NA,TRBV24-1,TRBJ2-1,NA,CATSPSSYNEQFF,TGTGCCACCAGCCCTAGTTCCTACAATGAGCAGTTCTTC
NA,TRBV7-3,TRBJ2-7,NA,CASSLNREDEQYF,TGTGCCAGCAGCTTAAACAGGGAGGACGAGCAGTACTTC
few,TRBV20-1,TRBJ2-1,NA,CSAREYNEQFF,TGCAGTGCTAGAGAGTACAATGAGCAGTTCTTC
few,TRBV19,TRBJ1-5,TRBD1,CASLPRSGTGANQPQHF,TGTGCCAGTCTTCCCCGCTCCGGGACAGGGGCCAATCAGCCCCAGCATTTT
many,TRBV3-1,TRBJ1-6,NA,CASSQDEIVGSPLHF,TGTGCCAGCAGCCAAGATGAAATAGTGGGTTCACCCCTCCACTTT
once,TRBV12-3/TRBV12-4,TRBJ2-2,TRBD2,CASSFWGLAAGELFF,TGTGCCAGCAGTTTTTGGGGACTAGCGGCCGGGGAGCTGTTTTTT
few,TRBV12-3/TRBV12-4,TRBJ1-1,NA,CVVGGRRTEAFF,TGTGTTGTTGGGGGGAGGAGGACTGAAGCTTTCTTT
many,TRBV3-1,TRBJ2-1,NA,CASSQALALPEQFF,TGTGCCAGCAGCCAAGCACTAGCCCTCCCTGAGCAGTTCTTC
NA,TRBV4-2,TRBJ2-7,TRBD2,CASSQARGTSGSYEQYF,TGTGCCAGCAGCCAGGCCCGGGGGACTAGCGGATCCTACGAGCAGTACTTC